Shown below are 25 T cell receptor beta chains from a single sample sequenced in a study of T cell responses to AZD1222 COVID-19 vaccine. Only in-frame clones appear in the TCRdb table, and some are missing; sequencing was by immunoSEQ multiplex PCR. In the table there are around 170,000 clones, around nine tenths of which are singletons. The sequences come from peripheral blood, collected 28 days after the second AZD1222 dose. The receptor set was obtained from an adult who received the AZD1222 COVID-19 vaccine.

This clone was seen a single time. V gene TRBV6-5 combines with J gene TRBJ1-1; no firm D call. Germline lookup yields CDR1 MNHEY and CDR2 SVGAGI. CDR3 length equals 14 residues. Trimming shortened V by 0 bases and J by 3 bases, and 8 bases separated the two germline ends. This chain's CDR3 is CASSYSGRDTEAFF. Written as DNA, the CDR3 is TGTGCCAGCAGTTACTCAGGGAGGGACACTGAAGCTTTCTTT.

The gene calls are TRBV28 and TRBJ1-1, with D unclear. CDR3 size: 14 residues. The germline V gene encodes CDR1 MDHEN and CDR2 SYDVKM. The germline V and J ends were trimmed by 4 bases and 1 base, with 10 bases remaining between them. The CDR3 nucleotides are TGTGCCAGCAGTTCCCCCCCCGGGAACACTGAAGCTTTCTTT. Encoded protein: CASSSPPGNTEAFF.

A remark on this clone: Its ends do not fully match the called genes, so a read error is possible. The chain employs TRBV19 and TRBJ1-1; the D gene is possibly TRBD1 (6 bases). Germline CDR1 reads LNHDA; CDR2 reads SQIVND (reference sequence). The CDR3 sequence is 16 residues long. The CDR3 coding sequence is TGTGCCAGTAGTCTAGACCTTTTTGAGGGGGGGAGAGAAGCTTTCTTT. Translating gives CASSLDLFEGGREAFF.

The V call is TRBV3-1 (or the pseudogene TRBV3-2), the J call TRBJ1-1, with D unresolved. Trimming pared 0 bases from V and 3 bases from J, leaving 14 bases between. CDR3 length: 16 amino acids. The germline gives CDR1 LGHDT, CDR2 YNNKEL (reference sequence). The CDR3: CASSQDPVYEDTEAFF. The CDR3 DNA reads TGTGCCAGCAGCCAAGATCCCGTCTATGAGGACACTGAAGCTTTCTTT.

The V gene is TRBV3-1 (or the pseudogene TRBV3-2), the J gene TRBJ2-7; D possibly corresponds to TRBD2 (6 bases). From germline, CDR1 is LGHDT and CDR2 YNNKEL (reference sequence). The germline V and J ends were trimmed by 1 base and 3 bases, with 13 bases remaining between them. There are 15 residues in the CDR3. DNA of the CDR3: TGTGCCAGCAGCCAAGGGCTTGGCGGGGACTACGAGCAGTACTTC. Translation: CASSQGLGGDYEQYF.

V is TRBV27 and J is TRBJ2-5, with D possibly TRBD1 on 6 matching bases. This CDR3 has 13 amino acids. With 6 bases removed from V and 2 bases from J, the gap between germline ends came to 10 bases. Germline lookup yields CDR1 MNHEY and CDR2 SMNVEV (reference sequence). The CDR3 DNA follows: TGTGCCAGCAGAAAACAGGGACAAGAGACCCAGTACTTC. Its translation: CASRKQGQETQYF.

The chain combines TRBV5-4 with TRBJ2-7, with TRBD2 matching over 8 bases. The CDR3 contains 16 residues. J gave up 3 bases and V 1 base, and 9 bases lay outside the gene matches. Germline lookup yields CDR1 SGHNT and CDR2 YYREEE (reference sequence). The CDR3 sequence: CASSLYARGGNYEQYF. The CDR3 nucleotides are TGTGCCAGCAGCTTGTACGCCCGGGGGGGTAACTACGAGCAGTACTTC.

The chain is built from TRBV28 and TRBJ1-4; D unclear. This CDR3 is built from 14 residues. V was cut by 6 bases and J by 4 bases, with 12 bases left in between. The germline V gene has CDR1 MDHEN and CDR2 SYDVKM. As DNA, the CDR3 is TGTGCCAGCAGCCACGGCTGGGGTAATGAAAAACTGTTTTTT. Protein: CASSHGWGNEKLFF.

J is TRBJ1-1 and V is TRBV19; possible D gene TRBD1, 6 bases. Germline V gene lookup returns CDR1 LNHDA and CDR2 SQIVND (reference sequence). The germline V and J ends were trimmed by 7 bases and 3 bases, with 12 bases remaining between them. CDR3 length: 13 amino acids. CDR3 residues: CASTYNRDTEAFF. CDR3 nucleotides: TGTGCCAGTACCTATAACAGGGACACTGAAGCTTTCTTT.

V usage is TRBV5-1 and J usage is TRBJ1-2; D not certain. Germline-derived CDR1 and CDR2 are SGHRS and YFSETQ. The V and J ends lost 4 bases and 4 bases respectively, with 14 bases between them. The CDR3 spans 14 residues. As DNA, the CDR3 is TGCGCCAGCAGCCGGAGCGAGACGGTCTATGGCTACACCTTC. Translation: CASSRSETVYGYTF. Supplemented by reference TRBV5-1 and TRBJ1-2, the full variable domain reads KAGVTQTPRYLIKTRGQQVTLSCSPISGHRSVSWYQQTPGQGLQFLFEYFSETQRNKGNFPGRFSGRQFSNSRSEMNVSTLELGDSALYLCASSRSETVYGYTFGSGTRLTVV.

The chain has TRBV18 and TRBJ1-6; D is ambiguous. The V end was cut by 3 bases, the J end by 6 bases, with 15 bases between. The germline V gene has CDR1 KGHSH and CDR2 LQKENI. CDR3 length: 16 amino acids. CDR3 sequence reads: CASSPADGSSNSPLHF. The CDR3 DNA is TGTGCCAGCTCACCGGCGGACGGATCGAGTAATTCACCCCTCCACTTT. Full variable domain (rest looked up from reference TRBV18 and TRBJ1-6): NAGVMQNPRHLVRRRGQEARLRCSPMKGHSHVYWYRQLPEEGLKFMVYLQKENIIDESGMPKERFSAEFPKEGPSILRIQQVVRGDSAAYFCASSPADGSSNSPLHFGNGTRLTVT.

The chain recombines TRBV27 with TRBJ1-4; unclear D gene. Germline CDR1 reads MNHEY; CDR2 reads SMNVEV (reference sequence). The CDR3 is 12 amino acids. V gave up 5 bases and J gave up 13 bases, with 14 bases separating them. CDR3 bases: TGTGCCAGCAGTCCAGGAACTTTCGGACTGTTTTTT. Its protein is CASSPGTFGLFF.

The rearrangement links TRBV27 to TRBJ1-2, with D possibly TRBD1 on 6 matching bases. The germline gives CDR1 MNHEY, CDR2 SMNVEV (reference sequence). The CDR3 is made up of 16 amino acids. The ends were cut back, 5 bases at V and 5 bases at J, with 21 bases in the middle. DNA of the CDR3: TGTGCCAGCAGTCTAAGGGGCGGACAGAGTTTTTATGGCTACACCTTC. This encodes CASSLRGGQSFYGYTF.

The rearrangement joins TRBV11-2 to TRBJ2-1; 7 bases are shared with TRBD2. The CDR3 has 13 amino acids. The germline CDR1 and CDR2 sequences are SGHAT and FQNNGV. After removal of 5 bases from V and 8 bases from J, the junction contained 6 bases not matched to a gene. The CDR3 DNA sequence: TGTGCCAGCAGCGGAGGCGGGGGAGATGAGCAGTTCTTC. The encoded protein is CASSGGGGDEQFF.

The rearrangement joins TRBV5-1 to TRBJ1-6; no firm D call. Per the germline V gene, CDR1 is SGHRS and CDR2 is YFSETQ. With 0 bases removed from V and 7 bases from J, the gap between germline ends came to 8 bases. CDR3 length: 14 amino acids. CDR3 DNA: TGCGCCAGCAGCTTGGCCCAGGAAAATTCACCCCTCCACTTT. Its protein product is CASSLAQENSPLHF.

J is TRBJ1-2 and V is TRBV6-5, with D unclear. The CDR3 covers 13 residues. V was cut by 3 bases and J by 2 bases, with 7 bases left in between. Germline CDR1 and CDR2: MNHEY and SVGAGI. The CDR3 DNA reads TGTGCCAGCAGTTATGAGGGCAACTATGGCTACACCTTC. Translated, it gives CASSYEGNYGYTF.

In this sample, this clone turned up once. The chain uses TRBV27 and TRBJ1-5; possible D gene TRBD1, 6 bases. The V and J ends lost 2 bases and 6 bases respectively, with 20 bases between them. From germline, CDR1 is MNHEY and CDR2 SMNVEV (reference sequence). The CDR3 extends over 17 amino acids. This CDR3 is CASSLRLKQGGTQPQHF. The CDR3 coding sequence is TGTGCCAGCAGTTTACGGCTAAAACAGGGAGGTACTCAGCCCCAGCATTTT.

The chain is built from TRBV5-6 and TRBJ1-2; D is undetermined. This CDR3 region has 16 residues. The germline gives CDR1 SGHDT, CDR2 YYEEEE. Trimming removed 0 bases at V and 0 bases at J, with 12 bases between. CDR3 in amino acids: CASSLEAGVTNYGYTF. The CDR3 DNA reads as TGTGCCAGCAGCTTGGAGGCAGGAGTAACTAACTATGGCTACACCTTC.

The rearrangement links TRBV5-3 to TRBJ1-2, with unresolved D. TRBV5-3 is noted as an ORF with a role that remains uncertain. This CDR3 has 13 amino acids. Trimming shortened V by 1 base and J by 5 bases, and 9 bases separated the two germline ends. The DNA for the CDR3 is TGTGCCAGAAGCTTGCCGGCAAGGTATGGCTACACCTTC. Translated, it gives CARSLPARYGYTF.

V and J are TRBV24-1 and TRBJ2-2, with 7 positions matching TRBD2. V shed 3 bases, J shed 1 base, and the junction held 7 bases outside the gene matches. The germline V gene encodes CDR1 KGHDR and CDR2 SFDVKD. This CDR3 spans 17 amino acids. The CDR3 sequence is CATSDALKRENTGELFF. Written as DNA, the CDR3 is TGTGCCACCAGTGATGCTCTAAAGCGGGAGAACACCGGGGAGCTGTTTTTT.

The J gene is TRBJ2-7, the V gene TRBV3-1 (or the pseudogene TRBV3-2), with TRBD1 matching 8 bases. V dropped 1 base and J dropped 6; count of bases not matched to a gene: 5. The CDR3 sequence is 14 residues long. Germline V gives CDR1 LGHDT, CDR2 YNNKEL (reference sequence). The CDR3 DNA follows: TGTGCCAGCAGCCAAGGCCCAGGGGGCTCCGAGCAGTACTTC. Amino acid sequence: CASSQGPGGSEQYF.

The chain is built from TRBV28 and TRBJ2-2, with 8 bases fitting TRBD1. Germline loops: CDR1 MDHEN, CDR2 SYDVKM. V lost 8 bases and J lost 4; bases outside the gene matches: 6. This CDR3 is 14 amino acids long. The CDR3 DNA is TGTGCCAGCTCAACAGGGGGATTCACCGGGGAGCTGTTTTTT. This gives the protein CASSTGGFTGELFF.

This clone has a single count. This chain connects TRBV6-5 to TRBJ1-1; 9 bases align to TRBD1. V lost 8 bases, J lost 4 bases, and 8 bases stayed unmatched. From germline, CDR1 is MNHEY and CDR2 SVGAGI. This CDR3 spans 14 amino acids. CDR3 loop: CASGQGPRSTEAFF. In DNA, the CDR3 is TGTGCCAGCGGACAGGGGCCGCGAAGCACTGAAGCTTTCTTT.

The rearrangement joins TRBV4-2 to TRBJ1-1; no definite D call. V shed 1 base and J shed 1 base, with 13 bases lying between them. This CDR3 spans 16 amino acids. CDR1 and CDR2 from the germline V gene are LGHNA and YNFKEQ. The CDR3 is CASSQAQAEGNTEAFF. The CDR3 DNA reads TGTGCCAGCAGCCAAGCCCAGGCCGAGGGGAACACTGAAGCTTTCTTT.

This sequence joins TRBV7-8 and TRBJ1-2; D might be TRBD1 (5 bases). V lost 1 base and J 4 bases, leaving 7 bases between the germline ends. The CDR3 has 13 amino acids. Per the germline V gene, CDR1 is SGHVS and CDR2 is FQNEAQ. In DNA, the CDR3 is TGTGCCAGCAGCTTAGGGGGGTCCTATGGCTACACCTTC. This codes for CASSLGGSYGYTF.